These 17 T cell receptor beta chains were sequenced from one sample in a study of T cell responses to AZD1222 COVID-19 vaccine. The data were produced by immunoSEQ multiplex PCR, yet TCRdb's version contains in-frame clones alone and is incomplete. Altogether 150,000 to 180,000 clones are present, roughly nine tenths being singletons, with the ten largest covering 5.5%. This specimen consisted of peripheral blood, obtained on day 0 of MenACWY control vaccination. The receptors stem from an adult in good health.

The rearrangement uses TRBV6-5 and TRBJ1-5; possibly TRBD1 for D (5 bases). Trimming stripped 10 bases from V and 1 base from J, with 11 bases between. Germline V gene sequence: CDR1 MNHEY, CDR2 SVGAGI. The CDR3 is 13 amino acids. CDR3 nucleotide sequence: TGTGCCACCGGGGGTAGGAGCAATCAGCCCCAGCATTTT. Amino acids: CATGGRSNQPQHF.

This chain connects TRBV9 to TRBJ1-3; D possibly corresponds to TRBD1 (6 bases). Trimming took 4 bases from V and 0 from J, leaving 17 bases between them. Germline V gives CDR1 SGDLS, CDR2 YYNGEE. The CDR3 covers 17 residues. The CDR3 sequence is CASSFSGGGLSGNTIYF. For the CDR3, the DNA is TGTGCCAGCAGCTTCAGTGGAGGGGGACTCTCTGGAAACACCATATATTTT.

V usage is TRBV4-3 and J usage is TRBJ2-5, with 10 bases identical to TRBD2. This CDR3 is 17 amino acids long. Unmatched junction bases numbered 6, after V lost 0 bases and J lost 2 bases. CDR1 is LGHNA and CDR2 is YSLEER in the germline V gene. The CDR3 region has the DNA TGCGCCAGCAGCCAAGATAGAGCTAGCGGGAGTCAAGAGACCCAGTACTTC. It codes for CASSQDRASGSQETQYF.

This clone was counted only a few times. The CDR3 coding sequence is TGTGCCAGCAGGTCGGGGGGGACTAACTATGGCTACACCTTC. Residues: CASRSGGTNYGYTF. The chain links TRBV28 to TRBJ1-2; possible D gene TRBD1, 5 bases. The germline V gene has CDR1 MDHEN and CDR2 SYDVKM. The CDR3 sequence is 14 residues long. The V and J ends lost 6 bases and 0 bases respectively, with 11 bases between them.

The CDR3: CASSPELAEAFF. In DNA form, the CDR3 reads TGTGCCAGCAGCCCCGAATTGGCTGAAGCTTTCTTT. The V and J genes are TRBV12-3 or TRBV12-4 and TRBJ1-1, with D unclear. CDR3 length: 12 amino acids. V was clipped by 6 bases and J by 6 bases, with 11 bases between them.

This chain connects TRBV29-1 to TRBJ1-6, with TRBD1 matching over 9 bases. The CDR3 length is 14 residues. The junction had 6 bases not matched to a gene; V was cut back by 5 bases and J by 7 bases. The germline V gene encodes CDR1 SQVTM and CDR2 ANQGSEA. CDR3: CSVLDGQGNSPLHF. The DNA for the CDR3 is TGCAGCGTTTTGGATGGACAGGGGAATTCACCCCTCCACTTT. The variable domain in full, completed from reference TRBV29-1 and TRBJ1-6, reads SAVISQKPSRDICQRGTSLTIQCQVDSQVTMMFWYRQQPGQSLTLIATANQGSEATYESGFVIDKFPISRPNLTFSTLTVSNMSPEDSSIYLCSVLDGQGNSPLHFGNGTRLTVT.

This clone was seen once. This chain uses TRBV7-2 with TRBJ1-2; TRBD1 agrees at 7 bases. V shed 5 bases and J 3 bases; nucleotides not matched to a gene: 6. Germline CDR1 is SGHTA and CDR2 is FQGNSA. The CDR3 spans 14 residues. The CDR3: CASSLDRDYYGYTF. The CDR3 DNA is TGTGCCAGCAGCCTTGACAGGGATTACTATGGCTACACCTTC.

The chain has TRBV7-2 and TRBJ1-1, with TRBD1 as a possible D gene (5 bases). The CDR3 has 16 residues. The V gene lost 5 bases and the J gene lost 1 base, with 17 bases spanning the gap. In germline, CDR1 is SGHTA, CDR2 FQGNSA. CDR3 bases: TGTGCCAGCAGCCAACGGGTGGGTGGGGGGAACACTGAAGCTTTCTTT. It specifies CASSQRVGGGNTEAFF.

The chain links TRBV28 to TRBJ2-1; TRBD2 matches at 10 bases. This CDR3 has 14 residues. Germline V gene sequence: CDR1 MDHEN, CDR2 SYDVKM. V lost 7 bases, J lost 8 bases, and 8 bases stayed unmatched. The CDR3 DNA reads TGTGCCAGCACATTAGCGGGGGGCGTCTATGAGCAGTTCTTC. As protein: CASTLAGGVYEQFF.

The chain couples TRBV19 to TRBJ1-2, with D uncertain. Germline-derived CDR1 and CDR2 are LNHDA and SQIVND (reference sequence). The CDR3 covers 13 residues. The V end was cut by 3 bases, the J end by 1 base, with 6 bases between. In DNA, the CDR3 is TGTGCCAGTAGTATTTCCGGTAACTATGGCTACACCTTC. The encoded protein is CASSISGNYGYTF.

The CDR3: CASSQARTVTGELFF. DNA of the CDR3: TGTGCCAGCAGCCAAGCTCGGACGGTCACCGGGGAGCTGTTTTTT. The V call is TRBV3-1 (or the pseudogene TRBV3-2), the J call TRBJ2-2; D gene uncertain. Deletions cut 1 base from V and 4 bases from J, with 10 bases between. CDR3 length: 15 residues. Germline V gene lookup returns CDR1 LGHDT and CDR2 YNNKEL (reference sequence).

The chain couples TRBV27 to TRBJ2-7; D gene ambiguous. The germline V gene encodes CDR1 MNHEY and CDR2 SMNVEV (reference sequence). This CDR3 contains 13 residues. The V end was cut by 5 bases, the J end by 2 bases, with 10 bases between. CDR3 nucleotide sequence: TGTGCCAGCAGTCAAGACTCAGCCTACGAGCAGTACTTC. This gives the protein CASSQDSAYEQYF.

This clone was recorded only once. The chain is built from TRBV7-2 and TRBJ2-2; tentatively, D is TRBD2 (6 bases). Germline V gene sequence: CDR1 SGHTA, CDR2 FQGNSA. The CDR3 consists of 15 residues. Trimming took off 1 base at V and 4 bases at J, with 10 bases between the two ends. The CDR3 protein is CASSLGTEGTGELFF. The CDR3 DNA is TGTGCCAGCAGCTTAGGTACGGAGGGCACCGGGGAGCTGTTTTTT.

The V and J genes are TRBV18 and TRBJ2-1, with 13 nucleotides matching TRBD2. The CDR3 length is 15 residues. The V gene's germline CDR1 is KGHSH and CDR2 LQKENI. Trimming cost V 5 bases and J 5 bases; bases outside gene matches: 3. The CDR3 is CASSFGLAGDNEQFF. DNA for the CDR3: TGTGCCAGCTCATTTGGACTAGCGGGAGACAATGAGCAGTTCTTC.

The chain employs TRBV6-2 or TRBV6-3 and TRBJ2-1; 13 bases map to TRBD2. This CDR3 is 14 amino acids long. With V trimmed by 5 bases and J by 6 bases, 1 base remained unmatched. CDR1 is MNHEY and CDR2 is SVGEGT in the germline V gene. CDR3 in amino acids: CASSRLAGGNEQFF. In nucleotides, the CDR3 is TGTGCCAGCAGTCGACTAGCGGGAGGCAATGAGCAGTTCTTC.

The chain links TRBV2 to TRBJ1-1, with no clear D. The CDR3 contains 14 residues. The germline V and J ends were trimmed by 4 bases and 3 bases, with 12 bases remaining between them. Germline V CDR1 and CDR2: SNHLY, FYNNEI. The CDR3 loop reads CASSVVMKDTEAFF. CDR3 in DNA: TGTGCCAGCAGTGTAGTGATGAAGGACACTGAAGCTTTCTTT.

This clone was seen a few times. The V call is TRBV7-2, the J call TRBJ1-6; D remains unclear. This CDR3 is built from 15 residues. The germline V and J ends were trimmed by 1 base and 12 bases, with 16 bases remaining between them. Germline values: CDR1 SGHTA, CDR2 FQGNSA. Written as DNA, the CDR3 is TGTGCCAGCAGCTTAGAGCAAGGGAGGCAGTTACCCCTCCACTTT. Translating gives CASSLEQGRQLPLHF.